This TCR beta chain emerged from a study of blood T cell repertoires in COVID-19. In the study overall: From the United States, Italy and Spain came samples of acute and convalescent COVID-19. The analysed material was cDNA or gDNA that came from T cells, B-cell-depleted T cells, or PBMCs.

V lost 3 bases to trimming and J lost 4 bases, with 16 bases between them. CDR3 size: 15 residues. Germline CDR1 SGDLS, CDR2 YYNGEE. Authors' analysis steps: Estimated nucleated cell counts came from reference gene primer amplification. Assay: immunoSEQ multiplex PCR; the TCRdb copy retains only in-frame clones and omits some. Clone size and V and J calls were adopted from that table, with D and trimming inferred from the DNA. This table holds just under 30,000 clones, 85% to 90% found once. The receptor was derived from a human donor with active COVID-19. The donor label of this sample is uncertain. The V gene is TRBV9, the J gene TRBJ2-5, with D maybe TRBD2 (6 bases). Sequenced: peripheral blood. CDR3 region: CASSASGLAAETQYF. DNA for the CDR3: TGTGCCAGCAGCGCCTCGGGACTTGCGGCAGAGACCCAGTACTTC.